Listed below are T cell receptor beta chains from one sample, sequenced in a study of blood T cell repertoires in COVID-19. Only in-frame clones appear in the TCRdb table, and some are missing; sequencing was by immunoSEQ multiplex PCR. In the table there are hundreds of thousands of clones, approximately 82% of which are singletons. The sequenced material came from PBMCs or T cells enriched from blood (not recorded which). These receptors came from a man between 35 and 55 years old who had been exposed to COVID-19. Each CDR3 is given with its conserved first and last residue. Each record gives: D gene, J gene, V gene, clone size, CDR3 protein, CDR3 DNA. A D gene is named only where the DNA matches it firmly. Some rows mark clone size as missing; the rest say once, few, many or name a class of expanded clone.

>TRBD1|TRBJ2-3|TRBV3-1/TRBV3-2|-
CASSDRVRTDTQYF
TGTGCCAGCAGCGACAGGGTTCGCACAGATACGCAGTATTTT
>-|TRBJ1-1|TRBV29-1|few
CSVSGRIQNTEAFF
TGCAGCGTTTCAGGTAGAATTCAGAACACTGAAGCTTTCTTT
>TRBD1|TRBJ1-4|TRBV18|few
CASSPPGQVFQLFF
TGTGCCAGCTCACCACCGGGACAGGTGTTTCAACTGTTTTTT
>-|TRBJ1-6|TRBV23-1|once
CASSRKPHSHNNSPLHF
TGCGCCAGCAGCCGTAAGCCTCACTCCCATAATAATTCACCCCTCCACTTT
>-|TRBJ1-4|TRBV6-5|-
CASSHLGREKLFF
TGTGCCAGCAGTCACCTGGGGCGGGAAAAACTGTTTTTT
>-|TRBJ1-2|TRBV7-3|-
CASSPTRDYGYTF
TGTGCCAGCAGCCCCACTAGGGACTATGGCTACACCTTC
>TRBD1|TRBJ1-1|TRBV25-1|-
CASRGTGGSEAFF
TGTGCCAGCAGGGGGACAGGAGGGTCTGAAGCTTTCTTT
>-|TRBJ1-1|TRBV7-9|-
CASSLLGGPEAFF
TGTGCCAGCAGCTTACTCGGGGGGCCTGAAGCTTTCTTT
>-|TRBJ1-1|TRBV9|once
CASSVARGGSGTEAFF
TGTGCCAGCAGCGTAGCCAGGGGAGGGTCTGGCACTGAAGCTTTCTTT
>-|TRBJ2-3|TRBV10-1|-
CASSSTRGTDTQYF
TGCGCCAGCAGCTCGACTAGGGGCACAGATACGCAGTATTTT
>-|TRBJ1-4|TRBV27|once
CASSSLGAVNEKLFF
TGTGCCAGCAGTTCCCTGGGGGCGGTCAATGAAAAACTGTTTTTT
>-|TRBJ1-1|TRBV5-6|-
CASSLDRGRRNTEAFF
TGTGCCAGCAGCTTGGATAGGGGTCGGAGGAACACTGAAGCTTTCTTT
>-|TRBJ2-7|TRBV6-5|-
CASRAEVGYEQYF
TGTGCCAGCAGGGCTGAGGTGGGCTACGAGCAGTACTTC
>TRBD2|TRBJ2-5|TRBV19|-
CASSIGTSGIEETQYF
TGTGCCAGTAGTATTGGGACTAGCGGGATTGAAGAGACCCAGTACTTC
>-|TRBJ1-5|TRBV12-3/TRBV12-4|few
CASSSPPDQPQHF
TGTGCCAGCAGTTCACCCCCGGATCAGCCCCAGCATTTT
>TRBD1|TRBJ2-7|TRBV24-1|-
CATTAGTGGSIEQYF
TGTGCCACCACAGCCGGGACAGGGGGTTCAATCGAGCAGTACTTC
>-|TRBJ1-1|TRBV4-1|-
CASSQNMEAAFF
TGCGCCAGCAGCCAAAATATGGAGGCTGCTTTCTTT
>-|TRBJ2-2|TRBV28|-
CASSQGFTGELFF
TGTGCCAGCAGCCAGGGCTTCACCGGGGAGCTGTTTTTT
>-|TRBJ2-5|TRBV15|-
CATSRDQGGETQYF
TGTGCCACCAGCAGAGACCAGGGGGGAGAGACCCAGTACTTC
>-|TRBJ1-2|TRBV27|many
CASRLSQGSFYGYTF
TGTGCCAGCAGGCTGAGCCAGGGGTCTTTCTATGGCTACACCTTC
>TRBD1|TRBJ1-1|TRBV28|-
CASLEAGGFVAFF
TGTGCCAGCCTTGAGGCAGGGGGCTTTGTAGCTTTCTTT
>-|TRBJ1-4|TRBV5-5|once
CASSLIRGTPNEKLFF
TGTGCCAGCAGCCTAATTAGGGGAACTCCTAATGAAAAACTGTTTTTT
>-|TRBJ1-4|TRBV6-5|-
CASSYSQTTNEKLFF
TGTGCCAGCAGTTACTCACAGACGACTAATGAAAAACTGTTTTTT
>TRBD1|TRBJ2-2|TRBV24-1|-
CATSAVGRGLNTGELFF
TGTGCCACCAGTGCAGTCGGCAGGGGGCTAAACACCGGGGAGCTGTTTTTT
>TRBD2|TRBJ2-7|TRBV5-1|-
CASSLAPGGPGEQYF
TGCGCCAGCAGCTTGGCCCCGGGAGGGCCGGGGGAGCAGTACTTC
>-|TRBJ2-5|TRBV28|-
CASSRADPGGETQYF
TGTGCCAGCAGCCGCGCGGACCCGGGCGGGGAGACCCAGTACTTC
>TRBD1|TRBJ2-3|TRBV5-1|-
CASSLEGAGTDTQYF
TGCGCCAGCAGCTTGGAGGGGGCTGGTACAGATACGCAGTATTTT
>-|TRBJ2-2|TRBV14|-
CASSPRLRVSGELFF
TGTGCCAGCAGCCCCCGGCTCAGGGTTAGCGGGGAGCTGTTTTTT
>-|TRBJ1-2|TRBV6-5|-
CASRNIIAAHYGYTF
TGTGCCAGCCGGAACATAATTGCAGCGCACTATGGCTACACCTTC
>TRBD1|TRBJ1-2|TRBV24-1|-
CATSDPGQGNYGYTF
TGTGCCACCAGTGATCCGGGACAGGGGAACTATGGCTACACCTTC
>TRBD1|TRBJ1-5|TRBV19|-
CASSMLGDRSNQPQHF
TGTGCCAGTAGTATGTTAGGGGACAGAAGCAATCAGCCCCAGCATTTT
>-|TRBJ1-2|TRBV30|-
CACPRRGASYGYTF
TGTGCCTGCCCACGGCGGGGGGCATCCTATGGCTACACCTTC
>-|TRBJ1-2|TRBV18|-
CASSPGFQGQNYGYTF
TGTGCCAGCTCACCAGGGTTCCAGGGCCAAAACTATGGCTACACCTTC
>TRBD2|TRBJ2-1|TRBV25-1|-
CASDVSGGGNEQFF
TGTGCCAGCGACGTTAGCGGGGGGGGCAATGAGCAGTTCTTC
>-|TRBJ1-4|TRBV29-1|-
CSVEEGDEKLFF
TGCAGCGTTGAAGAGGGAGATGAAAAACTGTTTTTT
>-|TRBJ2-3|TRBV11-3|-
CASSLGGVGLDTQYF
TGTGCCAGCAGCTTAGGGGGAGTCGGTTTGGATACGCAGTATTTT
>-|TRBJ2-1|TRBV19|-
CASSISVNEQFF
TGTGCCAGTAGTATCTCCGTCAATGAGCAGTTCTTC
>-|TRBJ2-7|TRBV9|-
CASSAGLQQYF
TGTGCCAGCAGCGCGGGACTCCAGCAGTACTTC
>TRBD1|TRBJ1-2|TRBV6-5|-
CASSGQGSYTF
TGTGCCAGCAGCGGACAGGGGAGCTACACCTTC
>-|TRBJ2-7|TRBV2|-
CASTHSSYEQYF
TGTGCCAGCACCCATAGCTCCTACGAGCAGTACTTC
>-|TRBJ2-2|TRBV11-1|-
CASSLNLFPNTGELFF
TGTGCCAGCAGCTTAAATCTATTTCCGAACACCGGGGAGCTGTTTTTT
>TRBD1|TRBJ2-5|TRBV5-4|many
CASSLVQGAQETQYF
TGTGCCAGCAGCTTGGTACAGGGGGCGCAGGAGACCCAGTACTTC
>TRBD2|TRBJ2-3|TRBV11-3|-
CASSLDRAGAWTDTQYF
TGTGCCAGCAGCTTAGATAGAGCGGGAGCCTGGACAGATACGCAGTATTTT